The next 15 T cell receptor beta chains were all read from a single sample in a study of T cell changes during pregnancy in multiple sclerosis. Profiling relied on immunoSEQ multiplex PCR, and the TCRdb table lists in-frame clones only, not all of them. Here the sample spans 75,000 to 80,000 clones, just over 90% being singletons. Specimen: peripheral blood, collected after pregnancy. These receptors came from a female donor in good health, enrolled as a control in a pregnancy study.

This rearrangement joins TRBV18 to TRBJ1-4; D remains ambiguous. Deletions cut 3 bases from V and 8 bases from J, with 19 bases between. Germline V gives CDR1 KGHSH, CDR2 LQKENI. CDR3 length: 16 amino acids. The CDR3 region has the DNA TGTGCCAGCTCACCTACAACTATGGAGATTGGGGAAAAACTGTTTTTT. Protein: CASSPTTMEIGEKLFF.

V and J are TRBV11-2 and TRBJ2-1; 13 bases fit TRBD2. The CDR3 spans 18 residues. The ends lost 1 base at V and 8 bases at J; junction bases unmatched: 11. Germline CDR1 SGHAT, CDR2 FQNNGV. In nucleotides, the CDR3 is TGTGCCAGCAGCTTAGGCGGCGGGACTAGCGGGATTACCGATGAGCAGTTCTTC. It encodes CASSLGGGTSGITDEQFF.

The chain uses TRBV27 and TRBJ1-6, with 8 bases aligning to TRBD1. The J segment lost 8 bases and the V segment lost 3 bases, leaving 3 bases of the junction unmatched. This CDR3 has 14 residues. Germline CDR1 reads MNHEY; CDR2 reads SMNVEV (reference sequence). CDR3 bases: TGTGCCAGCAGTTTGGACAGGGTCCATTCACCCCTCCACTTT. This translates into CASSLDRVHSPLHF.

The chain uses TRBV4-3 and TRBJ2-7; D may be TRBD2 (7 bases). The CDR3 is 13 residues long. CDR1 is LGHNA, CDR2 YSLEER, per germline. The V end was cut by 1 base, the J end by 8 bases, with 12 bases between. CDR3 coding DNA: TGCGCCAGCAGCCAAGGAGGGGGGGCTAAGCAGTACTTC. Its translation: CASSQGGGAKQYF.

The V gene is TRBV6-4, the J gene TRBJ2-2, with 9 bases matching TRBD2. Per germline, CDR1 MRHNA and CDR2 SNTAGT. This CDR3 is 14 amino acids long. V lost 3 bases and J lost 4; bases outside the gene matches: 0. CDR3 nucleotide sequence: TGTGCCAGCAGTGAAGCGGGGGGCACCGGGGAGCTGTTTTTT. Its translation: CASSEAGGTGELFF.

The rearrangement joins TRBV5-6 to TRBJ2-1; D is perhaps TRBD2 (5 bases). V was pared by 0 bases and J by 10 bases, with 8 bases between. The V gene's germline CDR1 is SGHDT and CDR2 YYEEEE. The CDR3 extends over 12 amino acids. CDR3 loop: CASSLARGEQFF. CDR3 in DNA: TGTGCCAGCAGCTTGGCCCGGGGAGAGCAGTTCTTC.

This chain uses TRBV5-1 with TRBJ2-5, with 10 bases identical to TRBD2. The CDR3 is 15 amino acids. Per the germline V gene, CDR1 is SGHRS and CDR2 is YFSETQ. The trim removed 5 bases at V and 2 bases at J, leaving 6 bases unmatched. The CDR3 region is CASRGSGRVQETQYF. The CDR3 DNA is TGCGCCAGCAGAGGGAGCGGGAGGGTACAAGAGACCCAGTACTTC.

The chain uses TRBV9 and TRBJ2-7; 7 bases agree with TRBD2. Unmatched junction bases numbered 6, after V lost 3 bases and J lost 6 bases. CDR3 length: 13 amino acids. CDR1 is SGDLS and CDR2 is YYNGEE in the germline V gene. The CDR3 nucleotides are TGTGCCAGCAGCGGTTACCCGGGGGGCGAGCAGTACTTC. Protein: CASSGYPGGEQYF.

The chain joins TRBV5-1 to TRBJ2-3, with 12 bases fitting TRBD2. The CDR3 runs to 18 residues. Germline trimming cut 5 bases from V and 3 bases from J; bases unmatched to any gene: 13. The germline V gene has CDR1 SGHRS and CDR2 YFSETQ. In DNA form, the CDR3 reads TGCGCCAGCAGTTTAATGGTACTACTAGCGGGGGGAACAGATACGCAGTATTTT. Translation gives CASSLMVLLAGGTDTQYF.

The chain employs TRBV10-3 and TRBJ1-2, with D hard to call. The CDR3 is 17 residues long. Germline V gene lookup returns CDR1 ENHRY and CDR2 SYGVKD. The V end lost 4 bases, the J end lost 0 bases, and 18 bases lay between the germline ends. This chain's CDR3 is CAISVVLLNTPNYGYTF. CDR3 coding DNA: TGTGCCATCAGTGTTGTTCTCCTCAACACACCTAACTATGGCTACACCTTC.

The chain is built from TRBV5-1 and TRBJ2-3; D remains ambiguous. V lost 5 bases to trimming and J lost 0 bases, with 10 bases between them. Germline V gene data show CDR1 as SGHRS and CDR2 as YFSETQ. CDR3 size: 14 residues. The DNA of the CDR3 is TGCGCCAGCAGAAGCCTTCCCAGCACAGATACGCAGTATTTT. It translates to CASRSLPSTDTQYF.

This clone has only one observation. This chain joins TRBV30 and TRBJ1-5; maybe TRBD1 (5 bases). In germline, CDR1 is GTSNPN, CDR2 SVGIG (reference sequence). The CDR3 contains 16 residues. V was shortened by 2 bases and J by 3 bases, with 17 bases between the two germline ends. CDR3 sequence (DNA): TGTGCCTGGAGTAGGCCCCGGAGGGACTCCAATCAGCCCCAGCATTTT. Amino acids: CAWSRPRRDSNQPQHF.

CDR3 residues: CASSITGLWYNEQFF. As DNA, the CDR3 is TGTGCCAGCAGCATAACGGGGTTATGGTACAATGAGCAGTTCTTC. This chain links TRBV21-1 with TRBJ2-1; the table calls TRBD2, which could not be checked here. TRBV21-1 is classified as a pseudogene. This CDR3 has 15 amino acids.

This rearrangement joins TRBV7-9 to TRBJ2-7, with 7 bases identical to TRBD1. The germline CDR1 and CDR2 sequences are SEHNR and FQNEAQ (reference sequence). The CDR3 runs to 14 residues. Germline trimming cut 3 bases from V and 7 bases from J; bases unmatched to any gene: 9. Written as DNA, the CDR3 is TGTGCCAGCAGCTTTAGACAGGGCCCAGGTGAGCAGTACTTC. Its translation: CASSFRQGPGEQYF.

The V and J genes are TRBV11-1 and TRBJ2-7; 7 bases are shared with TRBD1. Trimming took 5 bases from V and 3 from J; bases not matched to a gene: 10. This CDR3 is built from 15 residues. Germline CDR1 reads SGHAT; CDR2 reads FQDESV (reference sequence). The CDR3, as DNA: TGTGCCAGCAGCCCCACCCGGGACAGACGCTACGAGCAGTACTTC. As protein: CASSPTRDRRYEQYF.